This is a list of T cell receptor beta chains from one sample in a study of cytomegalovirus exposure and HLA in healthy donors. The repertoire was sequenced with immunoSEQ multiplex PCR; TCRdb's copy has only in-frame clones and lacks some. The table has some 98,000 clones, 70% to 80% seen once. The sequenced sample consisted of PBMCs. The receptors stem from a female donor in good health and CMV-seronegative. Both conserved end residues are part of each CDR3. D genes are given only for firm matches. Clone size, where shown, is once, few, many, or a class for clones that have expanded.

D: TRBD2; size: NA; J: TRBJ2-1; V: TRBV7-7; CDR3: CASSRLGTSGIGEQFF; DNA: TGTGCTAGCAGCCGCCTTGGGACTAGCGGGATAGGTGAGCAGTTCTTC
D: NA; size: NA; J: TRBJ1-2; V: TRBV7-3; CDR3: CASSPAGGGYTF; DNA: TGTGCCAGCAGCCCCGCGGGGGGAGGCTACACCTTC
D: TRBD2; size: NA; J: TRBJ2-1; V: TRBV7-3; CDR3: CASSLFGGRATYNEQFF; DNA: TGTGCCAGCAGCTTATTCGGGGGGAGGGCCACCTACAATGAGCAGTTCTTC
D: TRBD2; size: NA; J: TRBJ2-3; V: TRBV28; CDR3: CASLGSSPGLAGGWDTQYF; DNA: TGTGCCAGCCTTGGGAGCAGCCCGGGACTAGCGGGAGGGTGGGATACGCAGTATTTT
D: TRBD1; size: NA; J: TRBJ1-5; V: TRBV27; CDR3: CASSLTGTGGRNQPQHF; DNA: TGTGCCAGCAGTCTAACCGGGACAGGGGGGCGGAATCAGCCCCAGCATTTT
D: TRBD1; size: NA; J: TRBJ1-2; V: TRBV5-4; CDR3: CASSLKTGQNYGYTF; DNA: TGTGCCAGCAGCTTGAAGACAGGGCAAAACTATGGCTACACCTTC
D: NA; size: NA; J: TRBJ1-5; V: TRBV18; CDR3: CASSPLRDQPQHF; DNA: TGTGCCAGCTCACCACTCAGGGATCAGCCCCAGCATTTT
D: NA; size: NA; J: TRBJ2-1; V: TRBV27; CDR3: CASRLGSSYNEQFF; DNA: TGTGCCAGCAGGTTGGGGAGCTCCTACAATGAGCAGTTCTTC
D: TRBD1; size: NA; J: TRBJ2-7; V: TRBV27; CDR3: CASSSWTGVKNEQYF; DNA: TGTGCCAGCAGTTCCTGGACAGGGGTTAAGAACGAGCAGTACTTC
D: TRBD1; size: few; J: TRBJ1-2; V: TRBV29-1; CDR3: CSVDLTGGTRGYTF; DNA: TGCAGCGTTGACCTGACAGGGGGTACGCGTGGCTACACCTTC
D: NA; size: NA; J: TRBJ1-6; V: TRBV5-1; CDR3: CASNDQEGSPLHF; DNA: TGCGCCAGCAACGATCAGGAGGGTTCACCCCTCCACTTT
D: NA; size: NA; J: TRBJ2-1; V: TRBV11-3; CDR3: CASSLDGSYNEQFF; DNA: TGTGCCAGCAGCTTAGATGGGAGCTACAATGAGCAGTTCTTC
D: NA; size: NA; J: TRBJ2-1; V: TRBV7-9; CDR3: CSSSLYREINEQFF; DNA: TGTTCCAGCAGCTTATACCGGGAGATTAATGAGCAGTTCTTC
D: NA; size: NA; J: TRBJ1-2; V: TRBV7-2; CDR3: CASSPARGIYGYTF; DNA: TGTGCCAGCAGCCCGGCTAGGGGGATTTATGGCTACACCTTC
D: NA; size: NA; J: TRBJ1-2; V: TRBV7-9; CDR3: CASSSSRGSFYGYTF; DNA: TGTGCCAGCAGCTCGTCAAGGGGGAGCTTCTATGGCTACACCTTC
D: TRBD2; size: NA; J: TRBJ2-7; V: TRBV4-3; CDR3: CASSKRGTSSYEQYF; DNA: TGCGCCAGCAGCAAAAGGGGGACTAGTTCCTACGAGCAGTACTTC
D: TRBD1; size: NA; J: TRBJ2-2; V: TRBV28; CDR3: CASSLSTGGFTGELFF; DNA: TGTGCCAGCAGTTTATCGACAGGGGGCTTCACCGGGGAGCTGTTTTTT
D: TRBD1; size: NA; J: TRBJ1-6; V: TRBV27; CDR3: CASSLSLSAGDRAFSPLHF; DNA: TGTGCCAGCAGTTTATCGTTGAGTGCCGGGGACAGGGCTTTCTCACCCCTCCACTTT
D: TRBD2; size: few; J: TRBJ2-7; V: TRBV7-2; CDR3: CASSLIAGAPYEQYF; DNA: TGTGCCAGCAGCTTAATAGCGGGAGCTCCCTACGAGCAGTACTTC
D: NA; size: NA; J: TRBJ1-1; V: TRBV7-3; CDR3: CASSFTRDSEAFF; DNA: TGTGCCAGCAGCTTCACGCGGGATTCCGAAGCTTTCTTT
D: NA; size: once; J: TRBJ1-3; V: TRBV6-6; CDR3: CASSYSEGNTIYF; DNA: TGTGCCAGCAGTTACTCGGAGGGGAACACCATATATTTT
D: TRBD1; size: NA; J: TRBJ2-2; V: TRBV5-1; CDR3: CASGAGGTGELFF; DNA: TGCGCCAGCGGGGCAGGGGGCACCGGGGAGCTGTTTTTT
D: TRBD2; size: NA; J: TRBJ2-1; V: TRBV7-2; CDR3: CASSLGGLAVSYNEQFF; DNA: TGTGCCAGCAGCTTAGGGGGACTAGCGGTCTCCTACAATGAGCAGTTCTTC
D: TRBD1; size: NA; J: TRBJ2-7; V: TRBV7-9; CDR3: CASSLTGVHEQYF; DNA: TGTGCCAGCAGCTTAACAGGGGTCCACGAGCAGTACTTC
D: NA; size: NA; J: TRBJ1-5; V: TRBV6-1; CDR3: CASSPTGNSNQPQHF; DNA: TGTGCCAGCAGCCCTACAGGGAACAGCAATCAGCCCCAGCATTTT
D: TRBD2; size: few; J: TRBJ2-1; V: TRBV7-6; CDR3: CASSLLAGDEQFF; DNA: TGTGCCAGCAGCTTACTAGCGGGAGATGAGCAGTTCTTC
D: TRBD1; size: NA; J: TRBJ2-2; V: TRBV19; CDR3: CASSMAMGRGPGELFF; DNA: TGTGCCAGTAGTATGGCGATGGGCAGGGGGCCCGGGGAGCTGTTTTTT
D: TRBD1; size: once; J: TRBJ2-7; V: TRBV7-9; CDR3: CSSSHRDRGHEQYF; DNA: TGTTCCAGCAGCCACCGGGACAGGGGTCACGAGCAGTACTTC
D: TRBD1; size: NA; J: TRBJ2-1; V: TRBV11-2; CDR3: CASSRGQATGYNEQFF; DNA: TGTGCCAGCAGCCGAGGACAGGCCACTGGGTACAATGAGCAGTTCTTC
D: NA; size: NA; J: TRBJ1-1; V: TRBV5-1; CDR3: CASTRDFGTEAFF; DNA: TGCGCCAGCACGCGGGATTTCGGCACTGAAGCTTTCTTT
D: TRBD2; size: NA; J: TRBJ2-3; V: TRBV27; CDR3: CASSLSPLAGGPDTQYF; DNA: TGTGCCAGCAGTTTATCGCCTCTAGCGGGGGGCCCAGATACGCAGTATTTT
D: TRBD2; size: NA; J: TRBJ2-3; V: TRBV2; CDR3: CASSELGAGGMGSTDTQYF; DNA: TGTGCCAGCAGTGAATTGGGAGCGGGAGGGATGGGTAGCACAGATACGCAGTATTTT
D: NA; size: few; J: TRBJ1-3; V: TRBV5-1; CDR3: CASSLTGGNTIYF; DNA: TGCGCCAGCAGCTTGACAGGTGGAAACACCATATATTTT
D: NA; size: few; J: TRBJ1-1; V: TRBV27; CDR3: CASTLGLNTEAFF; DNA: TGTGCCAGCACCCTGGGCCTAAACACTGAAGCTTTCTTT
D: NA; size: NA; J: TRBJ2-4; V: TRBV10-3; CDR3: CAISEPWQGGDIQYF; DNA: TGTGCCATCAGTGAGCCATGGCAGGGAGGTGACATTCAGTACTTC
D: TRBD2; size: NA; J: TRBJ2-2; V: TRBV6-1; CDR3: CASSGGAGETGELFF; DNA: TGTGCCAGCAGCGGTGGAGCGGGAGAAACCGGGGAGCTGTTTTTT
D: NA; size: few; J: TRBJ2-1; V: TRBV6-5; CDR3: CASSYTHRGGEQFF; DNA: TGTGCCAGCAGTTACACCCACAGGGGGGGTGAGCAGTTCTTC
D: NA; size: NA; J: TRBJ1-1; V: TRBV18; CDR3: CASSPDRPSAGTEAFF; DNA: TGTGCCAGCTCACCTGACCGCCCGTCCGCGGGGACTGAAGCTTTCTTT
D: TRBD2; size: NA; J: TRBJ2-3; V: TRBV5-1; CDR3: CASSQTAGPKTDTQYF; DNA: TGCGCCAGCAGCCAGACAGCGGGACCGAAAACAGATACGCAGTATTTT
D: NA; size: NA; J: TRBJ2-1; V: TRBV11-2; CDR3: CASSPISPGLVNEQFF; DNA: TGTGCCAGCAGCCCGATCTCTCCAGGGTTGGTCAATGAGCAGTTCTTC
D: NA; size: NA; J: TRBJ1-1; V: TRBV5-1; CDR3: CASSLAGQGRTEAFF; DNA: TGCGCCAGCAGCTTGGCCGGGCAGGGAAGGACTGAAGCTTTCTTT
D: TRBD1; size: NA; J: TRBJ2-7; V: TRBV5-4; CDR3: CASTGQGSYEQYF; DNA: TGTGCCAGCACCGGACAGGGATCCTACGAGCAGTACTTC
D: NA; size: NA; J: TRBJ2-7; V: TRBV5-6; CDR3: CASSFYRSSYEQYF; DNA: TGTGCCAGCAGCTTCTACAGATCCTCCTACGAGCAGTACTTC
D: NA; size: NA; J: TRBJ2-1; V: TRBV6-5; CDR3: CASSYSGGEQFF; DNA: TGTGCCAGCAGTTACTCGGGGGGTGAGCAGTTCTTC
D: NA; size: few; J: TRBJ1-4; V: TRBV7-9; CDR3: CASSFGGGEGEKLFF; DNA: TGTGCCAGCAGCTTTGGGGGGGGCGAAGGTGAAAAACTGTTTTTT
D: NA; size: few; J: TRBJ2-1; V: TRBV18; CDR3: CASSLPYQGTYNEQFF; DNA: TGTGCCAGCTCACTCCCTTACCAGGGCACCTACAATGAGCAGTTCTTC
D: TRBD1; size: NA; J: TRBJ2-3; V: TRBV6-5; CDR3: CASSYSNRGTTDTQYF; DNA: TGTGCCAGCAGTTACTCGAACAGGGGGACGACAGATACGCAGTATTTT